The rows below give T cell receptor beta chains drawn from one sample of a study of blood T cell repertoires in COVID-19. Profiled with immunoSEQ multiplex PCR; TCRdb holds only in-frame clones, not every one. The sample includes roughly 95,000 clones, about four fifths of them seen just once. The sequenced sample was peripheral blood. These receptors were collected from a human donor in a cohort sampled during active COVID-19. Each CDR3 is given with its conserved first and last residue. The order of the fields is V gene, clone size, J gene, D gene, CDR3 protein, CDR3 DNA. The D gene is left open where the match is weak. The listing skips clone size in some rows; elsewhere it reads once, few, many or a size class.

TRBV5-4	NA	TRBJ2-2	TRBD2	CASSTGPGTSGGSNTGELFF	TGTGCCAGCAGCACGGGACCCGGGACTAGCGGGGGGTCTAACACCGGGGAGCTGTTTTTT
TRBV4-2	NA	TRBJ2-1	TRBD1	CASSQADRDPYNEQFF	TGTGCCAGCAGCCAAGCTGACAGGGACCCCTACAATGAGCAGTTCTTC
TRBV10-3	NA	TRBJ1-1	NA	CAISAAQGLGNTEAFF	TGTGCCATCAGTGCGGCGCAGGGCTTGGGGAACACTGAAGCTTTCTTT
TRBV19	NA	TRBJ1-2	NA	CASSIVPRAANYGYTF	TGTGCCAGTAGTATAGTCCCGAGGGCAGCTAACTATGGCTACACCTTC
TRBV28	NA	TRBJ1-3	NA	CASSLRGRGGNTIYF	TGTGCCAGCAGTTTGCGAGGGAGAGGAGGAAACACCATATATTTT
TRBV11-1	NA	TRBJ2-7	NA	CASSFGRVGYEQYF	TGTGCCAGCAGCTTCGGCAGGGTCGGCTACGAGCAGTACTTC
TRBV19	NA	TRBJ1-1	NA	CATWTDKPLVEAFF	TGTGCCACCTGGACAGATAAACCTTTGGTGGAAGCTTTCTTT
TRBV18	NA	TRBJ2-3	NA	CASSPGRAPPDTQYF	TGTGCCAGCTCACCGGGCAGGGCGCCCCCAGATACGCAGTATTTT
TRBV6-5	NA	TRBJ1-1	TRBD1	CASRGTGEFEAFF	TGTGCCAGCCGAGGGACAGGGGAATTTGAAGCTTTCTTT
TRBV5-4	NA	TRBJ2-5	NA	CASSSGQIQETQYF	TGTGCCAGCAGCTCCGGACAGATACAAGAGACCCAGTACTTC
TRBV12-5	NA	TRBJ2-5	NA	CASGLGWGREETQYF	TGTGCTAGTGGTTTAGGGTGGGGAAGGGAGGAGACCCAGTACTTC
TRBV4-3	few	TRBJ1-1	TRBD1	CASSQEGTTGGRAFF	TGCGCCAGCAGCCAAGAGGGAACCACAGGGGGCCGCGCTTTCTTT